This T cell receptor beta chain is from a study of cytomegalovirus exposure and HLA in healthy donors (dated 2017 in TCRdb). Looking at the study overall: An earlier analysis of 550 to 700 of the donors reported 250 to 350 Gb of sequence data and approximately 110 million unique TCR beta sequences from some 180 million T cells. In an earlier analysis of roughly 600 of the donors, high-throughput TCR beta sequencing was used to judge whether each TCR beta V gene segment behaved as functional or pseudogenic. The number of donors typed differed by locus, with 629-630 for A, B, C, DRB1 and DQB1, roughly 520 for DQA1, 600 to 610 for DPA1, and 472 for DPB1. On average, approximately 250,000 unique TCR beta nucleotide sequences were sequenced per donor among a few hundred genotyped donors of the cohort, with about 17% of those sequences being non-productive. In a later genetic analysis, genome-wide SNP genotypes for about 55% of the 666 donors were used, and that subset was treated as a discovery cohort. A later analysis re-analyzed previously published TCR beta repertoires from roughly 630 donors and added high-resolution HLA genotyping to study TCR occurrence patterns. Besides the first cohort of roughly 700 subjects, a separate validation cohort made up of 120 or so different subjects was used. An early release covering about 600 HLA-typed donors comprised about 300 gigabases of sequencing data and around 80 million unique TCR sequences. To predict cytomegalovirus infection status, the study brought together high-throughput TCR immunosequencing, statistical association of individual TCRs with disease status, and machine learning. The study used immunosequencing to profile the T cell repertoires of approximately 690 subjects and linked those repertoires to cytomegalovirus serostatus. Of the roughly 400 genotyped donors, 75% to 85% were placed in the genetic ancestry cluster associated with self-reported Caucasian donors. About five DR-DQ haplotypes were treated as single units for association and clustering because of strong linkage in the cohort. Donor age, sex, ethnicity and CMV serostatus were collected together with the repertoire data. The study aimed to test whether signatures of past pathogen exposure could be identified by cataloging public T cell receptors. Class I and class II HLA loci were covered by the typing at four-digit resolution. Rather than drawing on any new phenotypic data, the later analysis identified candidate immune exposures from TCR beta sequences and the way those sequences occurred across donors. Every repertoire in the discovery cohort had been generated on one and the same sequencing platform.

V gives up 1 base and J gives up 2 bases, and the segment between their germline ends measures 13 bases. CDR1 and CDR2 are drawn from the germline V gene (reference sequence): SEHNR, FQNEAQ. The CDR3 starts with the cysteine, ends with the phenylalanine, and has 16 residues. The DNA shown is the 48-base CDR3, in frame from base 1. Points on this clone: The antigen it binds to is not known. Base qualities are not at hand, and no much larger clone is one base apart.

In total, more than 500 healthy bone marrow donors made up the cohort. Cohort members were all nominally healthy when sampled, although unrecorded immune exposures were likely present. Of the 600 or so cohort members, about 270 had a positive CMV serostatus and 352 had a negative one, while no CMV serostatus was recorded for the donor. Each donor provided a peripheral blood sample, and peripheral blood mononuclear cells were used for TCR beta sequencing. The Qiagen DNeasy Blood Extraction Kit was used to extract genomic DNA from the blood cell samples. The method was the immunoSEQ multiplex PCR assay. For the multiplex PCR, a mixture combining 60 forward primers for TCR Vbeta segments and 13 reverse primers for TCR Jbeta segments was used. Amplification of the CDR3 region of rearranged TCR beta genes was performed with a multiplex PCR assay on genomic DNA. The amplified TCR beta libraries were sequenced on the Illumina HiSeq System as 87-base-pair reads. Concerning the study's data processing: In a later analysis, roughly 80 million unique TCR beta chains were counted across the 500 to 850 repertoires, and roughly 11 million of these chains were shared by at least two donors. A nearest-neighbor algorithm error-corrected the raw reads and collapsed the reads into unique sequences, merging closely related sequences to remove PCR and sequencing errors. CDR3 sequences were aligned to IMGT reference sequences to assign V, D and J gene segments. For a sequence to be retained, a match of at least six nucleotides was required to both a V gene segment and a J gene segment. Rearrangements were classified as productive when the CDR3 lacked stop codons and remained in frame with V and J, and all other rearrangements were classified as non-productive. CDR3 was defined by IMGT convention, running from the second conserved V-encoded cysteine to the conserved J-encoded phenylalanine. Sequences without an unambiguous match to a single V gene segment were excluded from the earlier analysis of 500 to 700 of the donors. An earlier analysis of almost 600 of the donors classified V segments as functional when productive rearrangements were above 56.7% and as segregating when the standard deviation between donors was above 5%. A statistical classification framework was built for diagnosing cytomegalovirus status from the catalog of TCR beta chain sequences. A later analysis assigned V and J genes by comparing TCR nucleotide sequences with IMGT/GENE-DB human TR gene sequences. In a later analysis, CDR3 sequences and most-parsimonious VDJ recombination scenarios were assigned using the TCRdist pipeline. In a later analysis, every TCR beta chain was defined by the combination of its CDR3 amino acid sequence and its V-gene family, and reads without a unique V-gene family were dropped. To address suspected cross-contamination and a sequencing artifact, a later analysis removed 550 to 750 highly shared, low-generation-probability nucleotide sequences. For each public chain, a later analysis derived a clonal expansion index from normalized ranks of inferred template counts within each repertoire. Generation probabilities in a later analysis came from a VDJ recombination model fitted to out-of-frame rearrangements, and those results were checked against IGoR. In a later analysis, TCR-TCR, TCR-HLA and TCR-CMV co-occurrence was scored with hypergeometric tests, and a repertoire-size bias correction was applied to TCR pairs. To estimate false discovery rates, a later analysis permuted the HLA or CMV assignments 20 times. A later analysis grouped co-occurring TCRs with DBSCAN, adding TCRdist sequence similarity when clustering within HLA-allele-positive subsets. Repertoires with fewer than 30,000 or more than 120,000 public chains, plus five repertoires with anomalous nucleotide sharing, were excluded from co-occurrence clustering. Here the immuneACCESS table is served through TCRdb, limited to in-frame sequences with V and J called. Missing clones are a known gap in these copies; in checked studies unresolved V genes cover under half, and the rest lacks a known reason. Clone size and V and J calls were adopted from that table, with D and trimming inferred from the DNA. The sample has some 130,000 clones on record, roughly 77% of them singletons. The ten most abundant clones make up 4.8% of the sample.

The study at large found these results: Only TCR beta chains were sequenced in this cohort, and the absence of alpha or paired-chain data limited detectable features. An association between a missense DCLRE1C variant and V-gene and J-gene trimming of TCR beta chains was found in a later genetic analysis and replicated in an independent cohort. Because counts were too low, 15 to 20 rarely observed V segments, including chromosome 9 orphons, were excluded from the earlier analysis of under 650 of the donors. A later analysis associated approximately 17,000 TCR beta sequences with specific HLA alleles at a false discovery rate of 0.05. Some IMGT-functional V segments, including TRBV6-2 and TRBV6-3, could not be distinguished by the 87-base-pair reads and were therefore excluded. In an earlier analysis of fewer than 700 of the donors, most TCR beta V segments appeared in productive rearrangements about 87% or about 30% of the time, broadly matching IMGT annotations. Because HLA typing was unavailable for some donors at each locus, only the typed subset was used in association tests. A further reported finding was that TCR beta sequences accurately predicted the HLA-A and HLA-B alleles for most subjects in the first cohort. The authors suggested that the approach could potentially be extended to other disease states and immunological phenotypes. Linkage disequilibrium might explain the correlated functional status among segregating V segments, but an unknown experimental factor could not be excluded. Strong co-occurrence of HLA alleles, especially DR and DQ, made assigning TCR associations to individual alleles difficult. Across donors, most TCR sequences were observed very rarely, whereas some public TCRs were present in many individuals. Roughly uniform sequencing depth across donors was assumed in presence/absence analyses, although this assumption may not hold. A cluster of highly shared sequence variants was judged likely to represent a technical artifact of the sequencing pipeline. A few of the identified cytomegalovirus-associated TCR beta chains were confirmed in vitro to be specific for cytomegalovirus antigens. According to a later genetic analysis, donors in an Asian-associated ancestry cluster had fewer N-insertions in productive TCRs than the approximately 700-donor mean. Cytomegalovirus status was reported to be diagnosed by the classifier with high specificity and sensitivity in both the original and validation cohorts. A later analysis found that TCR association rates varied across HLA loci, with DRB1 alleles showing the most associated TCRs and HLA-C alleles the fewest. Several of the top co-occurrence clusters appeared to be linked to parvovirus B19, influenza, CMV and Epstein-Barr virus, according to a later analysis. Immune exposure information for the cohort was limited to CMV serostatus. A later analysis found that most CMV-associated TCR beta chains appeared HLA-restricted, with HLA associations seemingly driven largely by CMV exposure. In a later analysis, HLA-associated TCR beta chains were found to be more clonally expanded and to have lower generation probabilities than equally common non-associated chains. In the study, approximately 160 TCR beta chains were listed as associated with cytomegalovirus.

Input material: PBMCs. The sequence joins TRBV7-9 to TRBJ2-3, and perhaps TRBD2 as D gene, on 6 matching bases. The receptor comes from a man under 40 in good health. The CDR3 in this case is CASSLGSGTLTDTQYF. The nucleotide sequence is TGTGCCAGCAGCTTAGGTAGCGGAACCCTCACAGATACGCAGTATTTT.